This T cell receptor beta chain is drawn from a study of CD8+ T cells in alopecia areata. Following extraction, RNA underwent reverse transcription to cDNA, which served as the sequencing template. Only in-frame clones appear in the TCRdb table, and some are missing; sequencing was by immunoSEQ multiplex PCR. The sample has under 300,000 clones, about 62% seen once. Treatment given: oral pan-JAK inhibitor, 5-10 mg twice daily. J was trimmed by 2 bases and V by 2 bases; bases with no gene match: 5. CDR1 is SGHDT and CDR2 is YYEEEE in the germline V gene. This CDR3 has 15 residues. The chain couples TRBV5-6 to TRBJ2-3; 7 bases line up with TRBD2. The sample was CD4+ T cells sorted from blood, taken between weeks 51 and 52, from a patient treated with tofacitinib. The receptor's source is a human donor with alopecia areata. This CDR3 is CASSFGGGVTDTQYF. The CDR3 coding sequence is TGTGCCAGCAGCTTCGGCGGGGGAGTCACAGATACGCAGTATTTT.